These T cell receptor beta chains were read from a single sample in a study of low-dose radiotherapy and immunotherapy resistance in tumors. TCRdb called the reads again in MiXCR, with one record for every CDR3 protein. Here the sample spans tens of thousands of distinct CDR3 sequences, roughly a sixth being singletons. The sequences come from PBMCs, collected before treatment. The receptors originated from a male donor with prostate cancer. Both conserved end residues are part of each CDR3. Each record gives: D gene, J gene, clone size, V gene, CDR3 length, CDR3 DNA, CDR3 protein. D genes are given only for firm matches. Clone size is given for some rows only: seen once, a few or many times, or a class if the clone is expanded.

D gene: .
J gene: TRBJ2-1
clone size: .
V gene: TRBV12-3/TRBV12-4
CDR3 length: 13
CDR3 DNA: TGTGCCAGCAGTACCAAAACTTACAATGAGCAGTTCTTC
CDR3 protein: CASSTKTYNEQFF

D gene: .
J gene: TRBJ2-2
clone size: many
V gene: TRBV7-2
CDR3 length: 13
CDR3 DNA: TGTGCCAGCAGCTTAAGGCTGACCGGGGAGCTGTTTTTT
CDR3 protein: CASSLRLTGELFF

D gene: TRBD2
J gene: TRBJ2-3
clone size: many
V gene: TRBV20-1
CDR3 length: 16
CDR3 DNA: TGCAGTGCTCCTAAGGGTAGCGGGGGGAACACAGATACGCAGTATTTT
CDR3 protein: CSAPKGSGGNTDTQYF

D gene: .
J gene: TRBJ2-7
clone size: many
V gene: TRBV21-1
CDR3 length: 17
CDR3 DNA: TGTGCCAGCAGCAAAGCGCTCCTAGCGGGGGACTCCTACGAGCAGTACTTC
CDR3 protein: CASSKALLAGDSYEQYF

D gene: .
J gene: TRBJ2-3
clone size: many
V gene: TRBV27
CDR3 length: 16
CDR3 DNA: TGTGCCAGCCAGGTCCAGGGAAACCTCCCCACAGATACGCAGTATTTT
CDR3 protein: CASQVQGNLPTDTQYF

D gene: .
J gene: TRBJ2-5
clone size: .
V gene: TRBV18
CDR3 length: 14
CDR3 DNA: TGTGCCAGCTCACCGTCGGGGGCCGAGGAGACCCAGTACTTC
CDR3 protein: CASSPSGAEETQYF

D gene: TRBD2
J gene: TRBJ2-7
clone size: many
V gene: TRBV19
CDR3 length: 15
CDR3 DNA: TGTGCCAGTAGTAAGGGACTAGCGGGGACCTACGAGCAGTACTTC
CDR3 protein: CASSKGLAGTYEQYF

D gene: .
J gene: TRBJ2-2
clone size: many
V gene: TRBV29-1
CDR3 length: 12
CDR3 DNA: TGCAGCGTTGGGGGGGCGACCGGGGAGCTGTTTTTT
CDR3 protein: CSVGGATGELFF

D gene: .
J gene: TRBJ2-3
clone size: many
V gene: TRBV5-4
CDR3 length: 13
CDR3 DNA: TGTGCCAGCAGGACCCTAGGAACAGATACGCAGTATTTT
CDR3 protein: CASRTLGTDTQYF

D gene: .
J gene: TRBJ2-7
clone size: many
V gene: TRBV11-2
CDR3 length: 13
CDR3 DNA: TGTGCCAGCAGCACTACACGGCAGGGAGAACTGTACTTC
CDR3 protein: CASSTTRQGELYF

D gene: TRBD2
J gene: TRBJ2-2
clone size: many
V gene: TRBV4-2
CDR3 length: 20
CDR3 DNA: TGTGCCAGCAGCCAAGGGATAGGCGGGCTAGCGGGGGGGAACACCGGGGAGCTGTTTTTT
CDR3 protein: CASSQGIGGLAGGNTGELFF

D gene: .
J gene: TRBJ1-3
clone size: many
V gene: TRBV6-6
CDR3 length: 14
CDR3 DNA: TGTGCCAGCAGTCAACAGGGCTCTGGAAACACCATATATTTT
CDR3 protein: CASSQQGSGNTIYF

D gene: .
J gene: TRBJ2-7
clone size: many
V gene: TRBV4-2
CDR3 length: 14
CDR3 DNA: TGTGCCAGCAGCCAAGAATACGGCCCCTACGAGCAGTACTTC
CDR3 protein: CASSQEYGPYEQYF

D gene: .
J gene: TRBJ2-3
clone size: many
V gene: TRBV29-1
CDR3 length: 15
CDR3 DNA: TGCAGCGCTACCGTGACAGGGACGGGGGCAGATACGCAGTATTTT
CDR3 protein: CSATVTGTGADTQYF

D gene: TRBD2
J gene: TRBJ2-7
clone size: .
V gene: TRBV5-1
CDR3 length: 15
CDR3 DNA: TGCGCCAGCAGCGCCCGGTTGCGGGGGGCCTACGAGCAGTACTTC
CDR3 protein: CASSARLRGAYEQYF

D gene: .
J gene: TRBJ2-7
clone size: many
V gene: TRBV19
CDR3 length: 14
CDR3 DNA: TGTGCCAGTAGTATATACGGCTCCTCCTACGAGCAGTACTTC
CDR3 protein: CASSIYGSSYEQYF

D gene: .
J gene: TRBJ2-2
clone size: many
V gene: TRBV3-1
CDR3 length: 12
CDR3 DNA: TGTGCCAGCAGCCAGAACACCGGGGAGCTGTTTTTT
CDR3 protein: CASSQNTGELFF

D gene: .
J gene: TRBJ2-5
clone size: many
V gene: TRBV5-5
CDR3 length: 16
CDR3 DNA: TGTGCCAGCAGCTTGGTCGCAGGACACCATGGGGAGACCCAGTACTTC
CDR3 protein: CASSLVAGHHGETQYF

D gene: TRBD2
J gene: TRBJ2-7
clone size: many
V gene: TRBV20-1
CDR3 length: 15
CDR3 DNA: TGCAGTGCTCGGACTAGCGGGGGGATCTCCTACGAGCAGTACTTC
CDR3 protein: CSARTSGGISYEQYF

D gene: TRBD2
J gene: TRBJ2-1
clone size: many
V gene: TRBV2
CDR3 length: 15
CDR3 DNA: TGTGCCAGCAGTAAAAACCCGACGGGCGGGGGTGAGCAGTTCTTC
CDR3 protein: CASSKNPTGGGEQFF

D gene: TRBD1
J gene: TRBJ2-6
clone size: many
V gene: TRBV19
CDR3 length: 17
CDR3 DNA: TGTGCCAGTAGTCCTGGGACAGGGACCTCTGGGGCCAACGTCCTGACTTTC
CDR3 protein: CASSPGTGTSGANVLTF

D gene: .
J gene: TRBJ2-5
clone size: many
V gene: TRBV6-2/TRBV6-3
CDR3 length: 14
CDR3 DNA: TGTGCCAGCAACCCGGACGGACGACAAGAGACCCAGTACTTC
CDR3 protein: CASNPDGRQETQYF

D gene: .
J gene: TRBJ2-3
clone size: many
V gene: TRBV6-2/TRBV6-3
CDR3 length: 12
CDR3 DNA: TGTGCCAGCAGGCCGGGCACAGATACGCAGTATTTT
CDR3 protein: CASRPGTDTQYF

D gene: .
J gene: TRBJ2-7
clone size: few
V gene: TRBV10-2
CDR3 length: 14
CDR3 DNA: TGCGCCAGCAGTGACGGGACAATTTCCTACGAGCAGTACTTC
CDR3 protein: CASSDGTISYEQYF

D gene: .
J gene: TRBJ2-7
clone size: many
V gene: TRBV7-8
CDR3 length: 14
CDR3 DNA: TGTGCCAGCAGCAGAACCAGAGGGTCCTACGAGCAGTACTTC
CDR3 protein: CASSRTRGSYEQYF

D gene: .
J gene: TRBJ1-6
clone size: many
V gene: TRBV5-5
CDR3 length: 14
CDR3 DNA: TGTGCCAGCAGCTCCCGGGTCACTAATTCACCCCTCCACTTT
CDR3 protein: CASSSRVTNSPLHF

D gene: .
J gene: TRBJ2-5
clone size: .
V gene: TRBV12-3/TRBV12-4
CDR3 length: 13
CDR3 DNA: TGTGCCAGCAGTTTATGGGGTGGGGAGACCCAGTACTTC
CDR3 protein: CASSLWGGETQYF

D gene: .
J gene: TRBJ1-4
clone size: many
V gene: TRBV7-7
CDR3 length: 14
CDR3 DNA: TGTGCTAGCAGCTTAGGACCGAATAATGAAAAACTGTTTTTT
CDR3 protein: CASSLGPNNEKLFF

D gene: .
J gene: TRBJ2-3
clone size: many
V gene: TRBV9
CDR3 length: 12
CDR3 DNA: TGTGCCAGCAGCTTCAGCACAGATACGCAGTATTTT
CDR3 protein: CASSFSTDTQYF

D gene: .
J gene: TRBJ1-1
clone size: many
V gene: TRBV27
CDR3 length: 14
CDR3 DNA: TGTGCCAGCAGTTACTCCAGGGGTGGCACTGAAGCTTTCTTT
CDR3 protein: CASSYSRGGTEAFF

D gene: TRBD2
J gene: TRBJ2-2
clone size: many
V gene: TRBV23-1
CDR3 length: 18
CDR3 DNA: TGCGCCAGCAGTCTGTTACCGCTAGCGGGGGGTCGATCCGGGGAGCTGTTTTTT
CDR3 protein: CASSLLPLAGGRSGELFF

D gene: .
J gene: TRBJ2-7
clone size: many
V gene: TRBV10-3
CDR3 length: 13
CDR3 DNA: TGTGCCATCAGTGTGGGGGGACTCTACGAGCAGTACTTC
CDR3 protein: CAISVGGLYEQYF

D gene: TRBD2
J gene: TRBJ2-2
clone size: many
V gene: TRBV7-8
CDR3 length: 17
CDR3 DNA: TGTGCCAGCAGCTCGACTAGCGGGGGGTTTGGCACCGGGGAGCTGTTTTTT
CDR3 protein: CASSSTSGGFGTGELFF

D gene: .
J gene: TRBJ2-5
clone size: .
V gene: TRBV6-6
CDR3 length: 15
CDR3 DNA: TGTGCCAGCAGTTACGATTTTTTTGTTAAAGAGACCCAGTACTTC
CDR3 protein: CASSYDFFVKETQYF

D gene: .
J gene: TRBJ2-1
clone size: many
V gene: TRBV24-1
CDR3 length: 13
CDR3 DNA: TGTGCCACCAGTGATGAGCCCTACAATGAGCAGTTCTTC
CDR3 protein: CATSDEPYNEQFF

D gene: .
J gene: TRBJ2-3
clone size: many
V gene: TRBV5-4
CDR3 length: 15
CDR3 DNA: TGTGCCAGCAGCTTGGAGCCGGGGGACACAGATACGCAGTATTTT
CDR3 protein: CASSLEPGDTDTQYF

D gene: TRBD2
J gene: TRBJ2-1
clone size: few
V gene: TRBV11-3
CDR3 length: 16
CDR3 DNA: TGTGCCAGCAGCACCCCACTAGCGGGGGGGCACAATGAGCAGTTCTTC
CDR3 protein: CASSTPLAGGHNEQFF

D gene: TRBD1
J gene: TRBJ1-2
clone size: many
V gene: TRBV4-1
CDR3 length: 15
CDR3 DNA: TGCGCCAGCAGCGCACACGCAGGGGGTGACTATGGCTACACCTTC
CDR3 protein: CASSAHAGGDYGYTF

D gene: .
J gene: TRBJ1-1
clone size: many
V gene: TRBV20-1
CDR3 length: 13
CDR3 DNA: TGCAGTGCTCAACAGAGAACAAACACTGAAGCTTTCTTT
CDR3 protein: CSAQQRTNTEAFF

D gene: .
J gene: TRBJ2-2
clone size: many
V gene: TRBV27
CDR3 length: 15
CDR3 DNA: TGTGCCAGCAGTTTAACGAGACAGGGAGGAGGGGAGCTGTTTTTT
CDR3 protein: CASSLTRQGGGELFF

D gene: .
J gene: TRBJ2-3
clone size: .
V gene: TRBV28
CDR3 length: 11
CDR3 DNA: TGTGCCAGCAGGGCGGGAAGAAAGACGTATTTT
CDR3 protein: CASRAGRKTYF

D gene: TRBD2
J gene: TRBJ2-2
clone size: many
V gene: TRBV20-1
CDR3 length: 15
CDR3 DNA: TGCAGTGCTAGAGCCCCGGGGGGGGGGCCCGGGGAGCTGTTTTTT
CDR3 protein: CSARAPGGGPGELFF

D gene: .
J gene: TRBJ1-1
clone size: many
V gene: TRBV15
CDR3 length: 13
CDR3 DNA: TGTGCCACCGGGCCGGGGGCGAACACTGAAGCTTTCTTT
CDR3 protein: CATGPGANTEAFF

D gene: TRBD1
J gene: TRBJ1-6
clone size: many
V gene: TRBV7-3
CDR3 length: 15
CDR3 DNA: TGTGCCAGCAGCATTTCAGGGGGGAATAATTCACCCCTCCACTTT
CDR3 protein: CASSISGGNNSPLHF

D gene: TRBD1
J gene: TRBJ1-2
clone size: many
V gene: TRBV5-1
CDR3 length: 13
CDR3 DNA: TGCGCCAGCAGCTTGACGGACAGGGGAGGCTACACCTTC
CDR3 protein: CASSLTDRGGYTF

D gene: .
J gene: TRBJ2-2
clone size: .
V gene: TRBV12-3/TRBV12-4
CDR3 length: 15
CDR3 DNA: TGTGCCAGCAGTTTAATGGGGGGTCGCCTGGGGGAGCTGTTTTTT
CDR3 protein: CASSLMGGRLGELFF

D gene: TRBD1
J gene: TRBJ2-7
clone size: many
V gene: TRBV6-5
CDR3 length: 15
CDR3 DNA: TGTGCCAGCAGTTACCGGGGACAGGGGACCTACGAGCAGTACTTC
CDR3 protein: CASSYRGQGTYEQYF

D gene: .
J gene: TRBJ2-1
clone size: many
V gene: TRBV3-1
CDR3 length: 13
CDR3 DNA: TGTGCCAGCAGCCAATTAAGTATTAATGAGCAGTTCTTC
CDR3 protein: CASSQLSINEQFF

D gene: TRBD2
J gene: TRBJ2-3
clone size: many
V gene: TRBV6-6
CDR3 length: 15
CDR3 DNA: TGTGCCAGCAGTTACATAGCGGGGAGGGTAGATACGCAGTATTTT
CDR3 protein: CASSYIAGRVDTQYF

D gene: TRBD1
J gene: TRBJ2-7
clone size: many
V gene: TRBV5-1
CDR3 length: 15
CDR3 DNA: TGCGCCAGCAGCTTTACAGGGGGCACATCTTACGAGCAGTACTTC
CDR3 protein: CASSFTGGTSYEQYF

D gene: TRBD1
J gene: TRBJ2-1
clone size: few
V gene: TRBV27
CDR3 length: 14
CDR3 DNA: TGTGCCACCGCCGGGACAGGGGCTTCTGGCGAGCAGTTCTTC
CDR3 protein: CATAGTGASGEQFF

D gene: .
J gene: TRBJ2-7
clone size: many
V gene: TRBV13
CDR3 length: 15
CDR3 DNA: TGTGCCAGCAGCTCGAAAGACAGGCCCACCTACGAGCAGTACTTC
CDR3 protein: CASSSKDRPTYEQYF

D gene: .
J gene: TRBJ2-7
clone size: many
V gene: TRBV12-3/TRBV12-4
CDR3 length: 13
CDR3 DNA: TGTGCCAGCAGTTTCAATTGGGGTGGCGAGCAGTACTTC
CDR3 protein: CASSFNWGGEQYF